This T cell receptor (beta chain) is drawn from a study of blood T cell repertoires in COVID-19. V was cut by 3 bases and J by 5 bases, with 11 bases left in between. This CDR3 is 13 amino acids long. Looked up from germline, CDR1 is SGHNT and CDR2 is YENEEA. Profiled with immunoSEQ multiplex PCR; TCRdb holds only in-frame clones, not every one. The sample shows around 220,000 clones, 65% to 90% of them seen only once. Sequenced material: peripheral blood. The clonotype originates from a woman older than 75 with active or convalescent COVID-19. The chain couples TRBV11-3 to TRBJ2-7, with D maybe TRBD2 (6 bases). CDR3 nucleotides: TGTGCCAGCAGCTTCATACGCGGGGACGAGCAGTACTTC. Protein: CASSFIRGDEQYF. Variable domain in full (rest from reference TRBV11-3 and TRBJ2-7): EAGVVQSPRYKIIEKKQPVAFWCNPISGHNTLYWYLQNLGQGPELLIRYENEEAVDDSQLPKDRFSAERLKGVDSTLKIQPAELGDSAVYLCASSFIRGDEQYFGPGTRLTVT.